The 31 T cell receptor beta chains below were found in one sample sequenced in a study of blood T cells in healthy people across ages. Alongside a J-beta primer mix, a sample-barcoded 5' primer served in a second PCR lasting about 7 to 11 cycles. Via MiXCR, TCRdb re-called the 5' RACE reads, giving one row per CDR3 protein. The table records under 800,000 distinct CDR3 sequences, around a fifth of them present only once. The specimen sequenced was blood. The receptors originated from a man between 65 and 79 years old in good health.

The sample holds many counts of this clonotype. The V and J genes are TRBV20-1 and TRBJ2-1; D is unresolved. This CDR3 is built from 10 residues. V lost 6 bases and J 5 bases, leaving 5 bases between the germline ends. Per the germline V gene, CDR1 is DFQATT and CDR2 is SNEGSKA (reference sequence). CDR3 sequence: CSARHNEQFF. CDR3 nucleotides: TGCAGTGCCCGACACAATGAGCAGTTCTTC.

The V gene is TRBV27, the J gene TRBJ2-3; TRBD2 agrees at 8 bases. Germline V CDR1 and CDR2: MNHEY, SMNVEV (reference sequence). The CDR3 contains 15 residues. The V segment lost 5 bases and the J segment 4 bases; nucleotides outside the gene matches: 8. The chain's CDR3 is CASSKRGGPADTQYF. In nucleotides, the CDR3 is TGTGCCAGCAGTAAACGGGGGGGGCCGGCAGATACGCAGTATTTT.

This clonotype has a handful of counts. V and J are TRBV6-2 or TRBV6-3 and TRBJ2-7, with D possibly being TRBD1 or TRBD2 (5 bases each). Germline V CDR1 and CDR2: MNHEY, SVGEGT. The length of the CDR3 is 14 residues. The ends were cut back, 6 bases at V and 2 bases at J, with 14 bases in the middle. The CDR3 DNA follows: TGTGCCAGCAGCCGAGAGGGGCCTACCTACGAGCAGTACTTC. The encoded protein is CASSREGPTYEQYF.

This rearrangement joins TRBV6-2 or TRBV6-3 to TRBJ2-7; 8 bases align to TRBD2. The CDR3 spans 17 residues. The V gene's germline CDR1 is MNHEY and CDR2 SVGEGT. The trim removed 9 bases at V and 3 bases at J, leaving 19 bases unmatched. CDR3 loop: CARPLTSGKTKSYEQYF. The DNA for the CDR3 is TGTGCCAGGCCCCTCACTAGCGGTAAGACTAAGAGCTACGAGCAGTACTTC.

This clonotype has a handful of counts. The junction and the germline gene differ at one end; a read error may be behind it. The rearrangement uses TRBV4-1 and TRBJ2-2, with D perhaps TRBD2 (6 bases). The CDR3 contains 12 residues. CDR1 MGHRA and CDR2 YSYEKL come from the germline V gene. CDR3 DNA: TGCGCCAGCAGCCAAGAAACCGGGGGGCTGTTTTTT. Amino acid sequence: CASSQETGGLFF.

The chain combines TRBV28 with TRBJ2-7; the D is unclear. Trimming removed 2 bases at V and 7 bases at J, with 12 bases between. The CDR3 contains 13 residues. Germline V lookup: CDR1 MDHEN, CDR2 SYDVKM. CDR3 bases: TGTGCCAGCAGTTTAGCGGCAGATCAGGAGCAGTACTTC. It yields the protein CASSLAADQEQYF.

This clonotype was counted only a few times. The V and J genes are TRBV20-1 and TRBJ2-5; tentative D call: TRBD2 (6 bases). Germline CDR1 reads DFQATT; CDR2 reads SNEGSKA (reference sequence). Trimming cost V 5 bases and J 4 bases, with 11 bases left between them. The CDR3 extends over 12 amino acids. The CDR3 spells CSAGVRGETQYF. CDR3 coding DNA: TGCAGTGCTGGTGTGCGGGGAGAGACCCAGTACTTC.

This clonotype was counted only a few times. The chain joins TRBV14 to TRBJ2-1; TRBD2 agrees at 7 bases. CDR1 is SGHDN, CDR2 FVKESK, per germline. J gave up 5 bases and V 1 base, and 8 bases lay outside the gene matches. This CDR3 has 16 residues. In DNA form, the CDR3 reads TGTGCCAGCAGCCAAGGGGTTGGGACTACAGACAATGAGCAGTTCTTC. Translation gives CASSQGVGTTDNEQFF.

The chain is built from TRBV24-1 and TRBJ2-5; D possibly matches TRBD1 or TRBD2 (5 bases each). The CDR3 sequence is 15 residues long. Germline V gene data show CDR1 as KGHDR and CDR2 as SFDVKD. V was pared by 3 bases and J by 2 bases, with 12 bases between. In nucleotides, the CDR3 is TGTGCCACCAGTGATCTCGGGACGGCACAAGAGACCCAGTACTTC. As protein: CATSDLGTAQETQYF.

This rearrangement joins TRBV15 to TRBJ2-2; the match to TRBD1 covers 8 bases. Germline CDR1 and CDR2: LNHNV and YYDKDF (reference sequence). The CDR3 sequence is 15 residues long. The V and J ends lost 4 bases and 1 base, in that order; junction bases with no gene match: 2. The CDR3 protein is CATSIDRGNTGELFF. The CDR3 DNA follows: TGTGCCACCAGCATCGACAGGGGGAACACCGGGGAGCTGTTTTTT.

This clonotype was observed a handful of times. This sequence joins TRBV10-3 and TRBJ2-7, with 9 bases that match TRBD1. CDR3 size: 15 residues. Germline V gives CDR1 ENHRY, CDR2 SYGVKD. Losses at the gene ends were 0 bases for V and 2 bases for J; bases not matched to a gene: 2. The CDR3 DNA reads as TGTGCCATCAGTGAGTCGGGACAGGGCCCCTACGAGCAGTACTTC. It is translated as CAISESGQGPYEQYF.

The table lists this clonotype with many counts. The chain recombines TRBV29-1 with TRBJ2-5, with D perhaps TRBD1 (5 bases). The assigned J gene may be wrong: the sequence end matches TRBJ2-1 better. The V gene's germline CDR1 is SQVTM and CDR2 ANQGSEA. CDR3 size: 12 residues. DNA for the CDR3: TGCAGCGTGGCTAGACAGATCAATGAGCAGTTCTTC. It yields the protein CSVARQINEQFF.

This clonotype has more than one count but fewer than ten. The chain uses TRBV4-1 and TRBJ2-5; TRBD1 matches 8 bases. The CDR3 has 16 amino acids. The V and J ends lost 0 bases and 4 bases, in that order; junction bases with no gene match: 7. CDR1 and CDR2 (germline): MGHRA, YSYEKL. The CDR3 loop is CASSQDGDRRTETQYF. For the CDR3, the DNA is TGCGCCAGCAGCCAAGATGGGGACAGGAGGACAGAGACCCAGTACTTC.

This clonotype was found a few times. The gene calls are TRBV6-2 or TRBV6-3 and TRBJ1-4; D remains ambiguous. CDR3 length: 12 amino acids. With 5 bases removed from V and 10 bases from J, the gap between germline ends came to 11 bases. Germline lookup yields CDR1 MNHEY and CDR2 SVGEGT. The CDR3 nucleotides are TGTGCCAGCAGTACCGACGGAGGAAAACTGTTTTTT. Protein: CASSTDGGKLFF.

The CDR3 DNA is TGTGCCAGCAGAGACCCGACTAGCGGGAGGTACAATGAGCAGTTCTTC. This sequence encodes CASRDPTSGRYNEQFF. The chain has TRBV28 and TRBJ2-5, with 13 bases fitting TRBD2. The better agreement between TRBJ2-1 and the DNA end casts doubt on the J call. The CDR3 has 16 amino acids. Looked up from germline, CDR1 is MDHEN and CDR2 is SYDVKM.

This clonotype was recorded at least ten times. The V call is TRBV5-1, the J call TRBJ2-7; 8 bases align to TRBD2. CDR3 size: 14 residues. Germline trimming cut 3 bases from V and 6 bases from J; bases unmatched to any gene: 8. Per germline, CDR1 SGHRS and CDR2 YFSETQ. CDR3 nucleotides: TGCGCCAGCAGCTACTCCGGGACTAGACGCGAGCAGTACTTC. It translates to CASSYSGTRREQYF. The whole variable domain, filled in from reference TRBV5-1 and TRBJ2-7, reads KAGVTQTPRYLIKTRGQQVTLSCSPISGHRSVSWYQQTPGQGLQFLFEYFSETQRNKGNFPGRFSGRQFSNSRSEMNVSTLELGDSALYLCASSYSGTRREQYFGPGTRLTVT.

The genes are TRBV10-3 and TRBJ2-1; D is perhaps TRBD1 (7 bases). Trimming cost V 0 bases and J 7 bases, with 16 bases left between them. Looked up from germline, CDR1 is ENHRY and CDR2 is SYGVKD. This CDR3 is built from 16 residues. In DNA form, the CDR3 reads TGTGCCATCAGTGAGTCGGAGGGGGCGCCTGGTAATGAGCAGTTCTTC. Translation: CAISESEGAPGNEQFF.

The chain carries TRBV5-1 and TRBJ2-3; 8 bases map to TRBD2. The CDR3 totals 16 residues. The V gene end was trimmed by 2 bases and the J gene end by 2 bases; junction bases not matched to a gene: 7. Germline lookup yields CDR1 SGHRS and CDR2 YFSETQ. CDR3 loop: CASSFFLAGTTDTQYF. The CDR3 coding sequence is TGCGCCAGCAGCTTTTTTTTAGCGGGAACCACAGATACGCAGTATTTT.

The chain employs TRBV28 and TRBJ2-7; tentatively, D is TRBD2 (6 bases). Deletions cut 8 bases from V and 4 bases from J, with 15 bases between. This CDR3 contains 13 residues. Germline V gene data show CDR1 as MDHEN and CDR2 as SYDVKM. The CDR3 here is CASGEEGRYEQYF. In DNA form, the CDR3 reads TGTGCCAGCGGGGAGGAGGGGAGGTACGAGCAGTACTTC.

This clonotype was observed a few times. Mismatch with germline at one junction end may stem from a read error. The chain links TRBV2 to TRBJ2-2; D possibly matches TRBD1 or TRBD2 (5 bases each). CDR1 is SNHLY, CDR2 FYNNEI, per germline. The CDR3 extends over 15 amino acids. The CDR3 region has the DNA TGTGCCAGCTCCCCCAACAACCCCGGGACCGGGGAGCTGCTTTTT. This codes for CASSPNNPGTGELLF.

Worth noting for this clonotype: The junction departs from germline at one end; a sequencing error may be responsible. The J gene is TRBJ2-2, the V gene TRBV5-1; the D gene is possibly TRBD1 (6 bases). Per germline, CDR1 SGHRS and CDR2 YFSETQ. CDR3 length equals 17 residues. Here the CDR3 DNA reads TGCGCCAGCAGCGTGCTAGGGGGAATGACGAACACCGGGGAGCCGTTTTTT. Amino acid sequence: CASSVLGGMTNTGEPFF.

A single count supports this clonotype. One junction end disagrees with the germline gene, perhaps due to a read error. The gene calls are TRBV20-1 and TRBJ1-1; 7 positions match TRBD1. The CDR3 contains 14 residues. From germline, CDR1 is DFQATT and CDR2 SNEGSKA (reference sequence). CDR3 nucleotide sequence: TGCAGTGCTAGACGGACAGGAGGGATCACTGGAGCTTTCTTT. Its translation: CSARRTGGITGAFF.

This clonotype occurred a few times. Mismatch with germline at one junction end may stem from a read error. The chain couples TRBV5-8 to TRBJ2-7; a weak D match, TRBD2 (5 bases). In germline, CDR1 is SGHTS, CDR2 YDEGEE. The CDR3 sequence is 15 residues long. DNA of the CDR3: TGTGCCAGCGGCTTGCGTCCGGGGTCCAACTACGAGCAGTACTTC. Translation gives CASGLRPGSNYEQYF.

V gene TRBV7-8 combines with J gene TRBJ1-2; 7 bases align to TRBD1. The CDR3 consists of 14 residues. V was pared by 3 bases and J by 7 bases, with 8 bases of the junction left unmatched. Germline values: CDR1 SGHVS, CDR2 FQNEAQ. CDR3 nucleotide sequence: TGTGCCAGCAGCTTGGTAGGGGGCGCCTCTGGCTACACCTTC. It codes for CASSLVGGASGYTF.

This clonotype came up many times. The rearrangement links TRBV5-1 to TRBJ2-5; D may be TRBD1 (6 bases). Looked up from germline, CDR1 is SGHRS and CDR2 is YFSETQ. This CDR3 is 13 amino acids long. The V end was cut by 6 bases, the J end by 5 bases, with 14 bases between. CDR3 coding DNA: TGCGCCAGCAAGGACAGCCCCGGGGAGACCCAGTACTTC. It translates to CASKDSPGETQYF.

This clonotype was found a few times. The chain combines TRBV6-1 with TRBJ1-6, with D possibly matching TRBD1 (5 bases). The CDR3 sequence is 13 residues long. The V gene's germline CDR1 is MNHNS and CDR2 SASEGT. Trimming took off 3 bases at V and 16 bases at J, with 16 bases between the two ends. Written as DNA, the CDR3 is TGTGCCAGCAGTGAGCTGCGGGGCCGCGGGCTCCACTTT. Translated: CASSELRGRGLHF.

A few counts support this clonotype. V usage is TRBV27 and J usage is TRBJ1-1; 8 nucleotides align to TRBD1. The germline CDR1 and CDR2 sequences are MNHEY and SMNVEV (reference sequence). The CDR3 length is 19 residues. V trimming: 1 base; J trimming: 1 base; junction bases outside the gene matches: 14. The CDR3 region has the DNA TGTGCCAGCAGTTTATATCCCCCCGGCCAGGGGGCGAGGAACACTGAAGCTTTCTTT. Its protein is CASSLYPPGQGARNTEAFF.

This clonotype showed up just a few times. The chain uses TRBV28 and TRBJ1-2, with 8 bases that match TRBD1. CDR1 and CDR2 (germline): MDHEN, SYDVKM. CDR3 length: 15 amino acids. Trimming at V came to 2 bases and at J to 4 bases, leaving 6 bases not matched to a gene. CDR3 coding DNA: TGTGCCAGCAGTTTACCGGGACAGGAACCCTATGGCTACACCTTC. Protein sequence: CASSLPGQEPYGYTF.

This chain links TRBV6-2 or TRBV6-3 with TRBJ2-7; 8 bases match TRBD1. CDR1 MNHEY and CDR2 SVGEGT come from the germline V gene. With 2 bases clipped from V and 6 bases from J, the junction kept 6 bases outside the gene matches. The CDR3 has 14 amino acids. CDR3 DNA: TGTGCCAGCAGTTACGGACAGGGAGGAGGCGAGCAGTACTTC. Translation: CASSYGQGGGEQYF.

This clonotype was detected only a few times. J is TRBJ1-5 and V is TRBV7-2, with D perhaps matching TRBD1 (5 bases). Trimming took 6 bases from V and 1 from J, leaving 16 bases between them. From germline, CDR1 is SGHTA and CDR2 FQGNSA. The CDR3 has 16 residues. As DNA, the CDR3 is TGTGCCAGCAGACCCGGGGGGGGACGGAGCAATCAGCCCCAGCATTTT. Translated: CASRPGGGRSNQPQHF.

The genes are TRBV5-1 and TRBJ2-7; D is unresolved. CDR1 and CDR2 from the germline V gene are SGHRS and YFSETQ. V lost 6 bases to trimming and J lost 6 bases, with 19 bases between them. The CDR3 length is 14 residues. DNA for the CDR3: TGCGCCAGCATCCCCACAGCTGGGGTCGGCGAGCAGTACTTC. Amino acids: CASIPTAGVGEQYF.